The sequence of this TCR beta chain was determined in a study of shared clonotypes between healthy human individuals. Study results and limitations: Larger richness was generally estimated for naive than memory subsets.

This CDR3 spans 11 amino acids. Germline CDR1 DFQATT, CDR2 SNEGSKA (reference sequence). V lost 3 bases to trimming and J lost 5 bases, with 5 bases between them. CD45RO-negative, CCR7-selected cells formed the naive CD8 fraction, which excluded terminally differentiated effector memory CD45RA+ cells. On this clone: Its cognate antigen is unknown.

Profiling relied on immunoSEQ multiplex PCR, and the TCRdb table lists in-frame clones only, not all of them. The repertoire includes about 2 million clones, about 95% of them detected once, and more than 0.9% sits in the top ten. The chain links TRBV20-1 to TRBJ2-1; D gene unclear. The sequence came from a man aged 18-30 years in good health. Sequenced input: naive CD8+ T cells sorted from blood. CDR3 protein: CSARPDNEQFF. The DNA of the CDR3 is TGCAGTGCTAGGCCGGACAATGAGCAGTTCTTC.